The 27 T cell receptor beta chains below come from one sample, sequenced in a study of cytomegalovirus exposure and HLA in healthy donors. TCRdb keeps only in-frame clones here, not all; method: immunoSEQ multiplex PCR. The repertoire holds 250,000 to 300,000 clones, with about 86% as singletons. The sequenced sample was PBMCs. The receptors originated from a young woman in good health and CMV-seronegative.

The chain links TRBV11-2 to TRBJ1-2, with 9 bases that match TRBD1. Losses at the gene ends were 1 base for V and 4 bases for J; bases not matched to a gene: 10. This CDR3 contains 17 residues. Germline V gene lookup returns CDR1 SGHAT and CDR2 FQNNGV. This CDR3 reads CASSLAYRGRRGYGYTF. In nucleotides, the CDR3 is TGTGCCAGCAGCTTAGCCTACAGGGGGCGCAGGGGCTATGGCTACACCTTC.

This clone was picked up a small number of times. The chain links TRBV29-1 to TRBJ2-1; D is unresolved. CDR3 length: 16 residues. V was trimmed by 7 bases and J by 2 bases, leaving 21 bases between them. From germline, CDR1 is SQVTM and CDR2 ANQGSEA. This CDR3 is CSAPIQGRGAYNEQFF. The CDR3 region has the DNA TGCAGCGCACCGATCCAAGGTAGAGGAGCCTACAATGAGCAGTTCTTC.

The gene calls are TRBV10-3 and TRBJ2-7; D is uncertain. CDR3 length: 12 residues. CDR1 and CDR2 (germline): ENHRY, SYGVKD. The V end was cut by 6 bases, the J end by 6 bases, with 12 bases between. Written as DNA, the CDR3 is TGTGCCATCAGCCTCGAGGAGAGCGAGCAGTACTTC. It translates to CAISLEESEQYF.

This chain links TRBV7-3 with TRBJ2-5; D is ambiguous. The CDR3 consists of 12 residues. Germline CDR1 and CDR2: SGHTA and FQGTGA. Between the trimmed V and J ends, which lost 6 bases and 7 bases, there was a span of 12 bases. CDR3 sequence (DNA): TGTGCCAGCAGTCTATCGTCAGGGACCCAGTACTTC. It yields the protein CASSLSSGTQYF. Variable domain in full (rest from reference TRBV7-3 and TRBJ2-5): GAGVSQTPSNKVTEKGKYVELRCDPISGHTALYWYRQSLGQGPEFLIYFQGTGAADDSGLPNDRFFAVRPEGSVSTLKIQRTERGDSAVYLCASSLSSGTQYFGPGTRLLVL.

The V gene is TRBV11-2, the J gene TRBJ2-1; 8 nucleotides line up with TRBD2. Germline V CDR1 and CDR2: SGHAT, FQNNGV. This CDR3 is built from 16 residues. The V gene end was trimmed by 5 bases and the J gene end by 1 base; junction bases not matched to a gene: 7. The CDR3 nucleotides are TGTGCCAGCAGCGCACGGGCTAGCGGGTCCTACAATGAGCAGTTCTTC. Encoded protein: CASSARASGSYNEQFF.

The chain carries TRBV9 and TRBJ2-7; 7 bases match TRBD2. The CDR3 loop spans 15 amino acids. CDR1 and CDR2 (germline): SGDLS, YYNGEE. The V gene end was trimmed by 3 bases and the J gene end by 4 bases; junction bases not matched to a gene: 10. CDR3 nucleotide sequence: TGTGCCAGCAGCGAAAGCGGGGAAACCTTTTACGAGCAGTACTTC. Translating it yields CASSESGETFYEQYF. Full variable domain (outside the CDR3, taken from reference TRBV9 and TRBJ2-7): DSGVTQTPKHLITATGQRVTLRCSPRSGDLSVYWYQQSLDQGLQFLIQYYNGEERAKGNILERFSAQQFPDLHSELNLSSLELGDSALYFCASSESGETFYEQYFGPGTRLTVT.

The V call is TRBV7-8, the J call TRBJ2-7, with D perhaps matching TRBD2 (7 bases). Germline loops: CDR1 SGHVS, CDR2 FQNEAQ. V shed 5 bases and J shed 7 bases, with 27 bases lying between them. The CDR3 covers 17 residues. The CDR3 region has the DNA TGTGCCAGCAGCCCTATTGGTCGGCGGGGGCCATTGGGGGAGCAGTACTTC. Its protein product is CASSPIGRRGPLGEQYF.

This clone was detected once. This chain uses TRBV30 with TRBJ1-1; unclear D gene. Germline CDR1 GTSNPN, CDR2 SVGIG (reference sequence). Trimming removed 3 bases at V and 4 bases at J, with 12 bases between. The CDR3 consists of 13 residues. CDR3 sequence reads: CAWRTIGSTEAFF. Written as DNA, the CDR3 is TGTGCCTGGAGAACTATTGGGTCCACTGAAGCTTTCTTT.

This clone was counted between two and nine times. The chain has TRBV5-1 and TRBJ2-1; 10 bases align to TRBD2. With 2 bases clipped from V and 4 bases from J, the junction kept 21 bases outside the gene matches. From germline, CDR1 is SGHRS and CDR2 YFSETQ. This CDR3 comprises 21 residues. In nucleotides, the CDR3 is TGCGCCAGCAGCTTTTACAGAGCGCGGACTAGCGGAAGACGTATTTACAATGAGCAGTTCTTC. It specifies CASSFYRARTSGRRIYNEQFF. Based on the CDR3 plus reference TRBV5-1 and TRBJ2-1, the full variable domain is KAGVTQTPRYLIKTRGQQVTLSCSPISGHRSVSWYQQTPGQGLQFLFEYFSETQRNKGNFPGRFSGRQFSNSRSEMNVSTLELGDSALYLCASSFYRARTSGRRIYNEQFFGPGTRLTVL.

V gene TRBV28 combines with J gene TRBJ1-3, with D possibly TRBD1 on 6 matching bases. The ends were cut back, 2 bases at V and 6 bases at J, with 17 bases in the middle. The CDR3 is 16 residues long. The V gene's germline CDR1 is MDHEN and CDR2 SYDVKM. The CDR3 DNA reads as TGTGCCAGCAGTTTAGGGCAGGGCTCAGGGGAAAACACCATATATTTT. This encodes CASSLGQGSGENTIYF.

The V and J genes are TRBV6-5 and TRBJ1-1; 7 bases are shared with TRBD1. Germline loops: CDR1 MNHEY, CDR2 SVGAGI. J was trimmed by 3 bases and V by 5 bases; bases with no gene match: 6. The CDR3 length is 14 residues. CDR3: CASSKQGWDTEAFF. CDR3 DNA: TGTGCCAGCAGTAAACAGGGGTGGGACACTGAAGCTTTCTTT.

V and J are TRBV9 and TRBJ2-6; TRBD1 is a possible D gene (5 bases). Per the germline V gene, CDR1 is SGDLS and CDR2 is YYNGEE. Between the trimmed V and J ends, which lost 5 bases and 0 bases, there was a span of 21 bases. The length of the CDR3 is 19 residues. Here the CDR3 DNA reads TGTGCCAGCAGTCGTCCGATCAAACAGGATCACTCTGGGGCCAACGTCCTGACTTTC. Its protein product is CASSRPIKQDHSGANVLTF.

The chain carries TRBV5-1 and TRBJ2-5, with a tentative D call TRBD1 (5 bases). The CDR3 is made up of 14 amino acids. Germline V gene data show CDR1 as SGHRS and CDR2 as YFSETQ. The V and J ends lost 0 bases and 2 bases respectively, with 8 bases between them. CDR3 loop: CASSLVTGQETQYF. The CDR3, as DNA: TGCGCCAGCAGCTTGGTTACAGGACAAGAGACCCAGTACTTC.

The chain recombines TRBV27 with TRBJ2-7, with 7 bases fitting TRBD1. CDR3 size: 14 residues. V trimming: 5 bases; J trimming: 2 bases; junction bases outside the gene matches: 6. CDR1 and CDR2 from the germline V gene are MNHEY and SMNVEV (reference sequence). The CDR3 region is CASSPMTGPYEQYF. The CDR3 bases are TGTGCCAGCAGTCCCATGACAGGGCCCTACGAGCAGTACTTC.

Notes on this clone: This CDR3 is also generated by other DNA sequences in the sample. The J gene is TRBJ2-7, the V gene TRBV5-1, with 8 bases matching TRBD1. The ends lost 0 bases at V and 2 bases at J; junction bases unmatched: 1. The CDR3 consists of 14 residues. Looked up from germline, CDR1 is SGHRS and CDR2 is YFSETQ. CDR3 amino acids: CASSLGTGPYEQYF. The DNA for the CDR3 is TGCGCCAGCAGCTTGGGGACAGGGCCCTACGAGCAGTACTTC.

J is TRBJ2-2 and V is TRBV30; no clear D. Trimming shortened V by 7 bases and J by 0 bases, and 3 bases separated the two germline ends. The CDR3 extends over 11 amino acids. Germline V gives CDR1 GTSNPN, CDR2 SVGIG (reference sequence). DNA of the CDR3: TGTGCCTCCTCGAACACCGGGGAGCTGTTTTTT. Amino acids: CASSNTGELFF.

The rearrangement joins TRBV7-2 to TRBJ1-2; no clear D. CDR1 SGHTA and CDR2 FQGNSA come from the germline V gene. The V end was cut by 1 base, the J end by 8 bases, with 8 bases between. This CDR3 is 12 amino acids long. This CDR3 reads CASSLDGEGYTF. The CDR3 DNA sequence: TGTGCCAGCAGCTTAGACGGGGAAGGCTACACCTTC.

The chain employs TRBV6-5 and TRBJ1-2; D gene uncertain. Trimming cost V 0 bases and J 2 bases, with 13 bases left between them. Germline V gene lookup returns CDR1 MNHEY and CDR2 SVGAGI. The CDR3 sequence is 16 residues long. The CDR3 reads CASSYSATRTNYGYTF. CDR3 bases: TGTGCCAGCAGTTACTCTGCGACAAGAACAAACTATGGCTACACCTTC.

This clone showed up just once. The rearrangement joins TRBV6-6 to TRBJ2-1; a possible D gene is TRBD1 (5 bases). V was cut by 5 bases and J by 4 bases, with 12 bases left in between. Germline V gives CDR1 MNHNY, CDR2 SVGAGI (reference sequence). This CDR3 region has 14 residues. DNA for the CDR3: TGTGCCAGCAGTCAGGGCCTCCTTTACAATGAGCAGTTCTTC. Protein product: CASSQGLLYNEQFF.

The genes are TRBV2 and TRBJ2-7, with D tentatively TRBD2 (6 bases). Trimming removed 5 bases at V and 3 bases at J, with 11 bases between. Germline loops: CDR1 SNHLY, CDR2 FYNNEI. The CDR3 runs to 13 residues. The DNA of the CDR3 is TGTGCCAGCAGTCCCGGGCGGGACTACGAGCAGTACTTC. It codes for CASSPGRDYEQYF. Filled out from reference TRBV2 and TRBJ2-7, the complete variable domain reads EPEVTQTPSHQVTQMGQEVILRCVPISNHLYFYWYRQILGQKVEFLVSFYNNEISEKSEIFDDQFSVERPDGSNFTLKIRSTKLEDSAMYFCASSPGRDYEQYFGPGTRLTVT.

This clone appeared a single time. This chain uses TRBV6-5 with TRBJ1-1; D gene unclear. Germline CDR1 and CDR2: MNHEY and SVGAGI. Between the trimmed V and J ends, which lost 0 bases and 6 bases, there was a span of 11 bases. The CDR3 loop spans 14 amino acids. The CDR3 is CASSYSLSGSEAFF. The DNA of the CDR3 is TGTGCCAGCAGTTACTCTTTATCGGGTTCTGAAGCTTTCTTT.

This chain connects TRBV11-2 to TRBJ1-2, with 9 bases identical to TRBD1. Trimming at V came to 0 bases and at J to 4 bases, leaving 6 bases not matched to a gene. The germline V gene has CDR1 SGHAT and CDR2 FQNNGV. This CDR3 region has 16 residues. CDR3 sequence reads: CASSLDHRGHGYGYTF. CDR3 sequence (DNA): TGTGCCAGCAGCTTAGATCACAGGGGGCATGGCTATGGCTACACCTTC. The variable domain in full, with the rest retrieved from reference TRBV11-2 and TRBJ1-2, is EAGVAQSPRYKIIEKRQSVAFWCNPISGHATLYWYQQILGQGPKLLIQFQNNGVVDDSQLPKDRFSAERLKGVDSTLKIQPAKLEDSAVYLCASSLDHRGHGYGYTFGSGTRLTVV.

The rearrangement uses TRBV28 and TRBJ1-5; D ambiguous. Trimming pared 7 bases from V and 5 bases from J, leaving 21 bases between. Germline loops: CDR1 MDHEN, CDR2 SYDVKM. The CDR3 has 16 residues. The CDR3 bases are TGTGCCAGCAAGAATGATCCGGAGGAGAAGTATCAGCCCCAGCATTTT. It codes for CASKNDPEEKYQPQHF.

The V gene is TRBV5-1, the J gene TRBJ1-5; a weak D match, TRBD1 (5 bases). Germline loops: CDR1 SGHRS, CDR2 YFSETQ. The V gene lost 1 base and the J gene lost 4 bases, with 15 bases spanning the gap. The CDR3 is 16 amino acids. The CDR3 loop is CASSLNEGGGNQPQHF. In DNA, the CDR3 is TGCGCCAGCAGCTTGAACGAGGGCGGGGGGAATCAGCCCCAGCATTTT. Drawing the rest from reference TRBV5-1 and TRBJ1-5, the complete variable domain is KAGVTQTPRYLIKTRGQQVTLSCSPISGHRSVSWYQQTPGQGLQFLFEYFSETQRNKGNFPGRFSGRQFSNSRSEMNVSTLELGDSALYLCASSLNEGGGNQPQHFGDGTRLSIL.

There are a few counts of this clone. The V and J genes are TRBV5-1 and TRBJ1-6, with TRBD1 as a possible D gene (5 bases). Germline V lookup: CDR1 SGHRS, CDR2 YFSETQ. The V end was cut by 7 bases, the J end by 9 bases, with 17 bases between. The CDR3 length is 14 residues. The CDR3 DNA is TGCGCCAGCGGCCAGGGAATAGTCACTTCACCCCTCCACTTT. Translating it yields CASGQGIVTSPLHF.

The sample holds one count of this clone. The chain joins TRBV6-4 to TRBJ2-5; D gene unclear. Germline V gene data show CDR1 as MRHNA and CDR2 as SNTAGT. The CDR3 sequence is 13 residues long. V dropped 5 bases and J dropped 4 bases, with 11 bases sitting between them. CDR3 sequence (DNA): TGTGCCAGCAGTCGAAGACCGGGAGAGACCCAGTACTTC. Translation gives CASSRRPGETQYF.

The chain is built from TRBV5-1 and TRBJ2-3; D remains unclear. Germline V CDR1 and CDR2: SGHRS, YFSETQ. The CDR3 length is 15 residues. The germline V and J ends were trimmed by 0 bases and 0 bases, with 8 bases remaining between them. The CDR3 DNA reads TGCGCCAGCAGCTTGGGTATCGGGAGCACAGATACGCAGTATTTT. It is translated as CASSLGIGSTDTQYF.